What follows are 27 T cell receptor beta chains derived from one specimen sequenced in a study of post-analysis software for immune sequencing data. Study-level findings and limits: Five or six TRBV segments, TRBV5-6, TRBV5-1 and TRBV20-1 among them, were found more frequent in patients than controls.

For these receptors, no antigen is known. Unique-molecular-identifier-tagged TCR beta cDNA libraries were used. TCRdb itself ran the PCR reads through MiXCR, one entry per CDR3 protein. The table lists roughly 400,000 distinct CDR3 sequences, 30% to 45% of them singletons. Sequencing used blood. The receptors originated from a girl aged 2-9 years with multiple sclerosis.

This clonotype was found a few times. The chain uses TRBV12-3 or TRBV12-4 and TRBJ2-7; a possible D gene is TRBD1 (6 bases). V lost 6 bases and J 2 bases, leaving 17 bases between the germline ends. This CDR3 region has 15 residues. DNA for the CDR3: TGTGCCAGCAGCAAGAAGAGGGACACAACCTACGAGCAGTACTTC. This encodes CASSKKRDTTYEQYF.

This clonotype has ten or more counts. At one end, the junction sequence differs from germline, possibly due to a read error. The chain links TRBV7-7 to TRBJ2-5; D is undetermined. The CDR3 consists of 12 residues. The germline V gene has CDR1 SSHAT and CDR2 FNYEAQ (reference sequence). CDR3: CASSRLGETQYF. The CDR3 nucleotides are TGTGCTAGCAGCCGATTGGGGGAGACCCAGTACTTC. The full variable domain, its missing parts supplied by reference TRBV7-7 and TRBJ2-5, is GAGVSQSPRYKVTKRGQDVTLRCDPISSHATLYWYQQALGQGPEFLTYFNYEAQPDKSGLPSDRFSAERPEGSISTLTIQRTEQRDSAMYRCASSRLGETQYFGPGTRLLVL.

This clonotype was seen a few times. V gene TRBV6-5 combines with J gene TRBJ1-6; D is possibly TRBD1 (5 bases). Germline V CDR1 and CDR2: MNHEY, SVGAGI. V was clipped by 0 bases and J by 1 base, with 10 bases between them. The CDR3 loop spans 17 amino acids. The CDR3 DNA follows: TGTGCCAGCAGTTACTCGACCAGGGTGTCCTATAATTCACCCCTCCACTTT. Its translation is CASSYSTRVSYNSPLHF.

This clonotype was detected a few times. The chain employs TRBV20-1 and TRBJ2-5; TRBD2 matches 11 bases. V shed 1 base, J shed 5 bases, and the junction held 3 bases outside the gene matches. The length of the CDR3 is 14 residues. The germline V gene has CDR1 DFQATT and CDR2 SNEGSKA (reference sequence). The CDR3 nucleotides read TGCAGTGCTAGAGTAGCGGGAGGGGCTGAGACCCAGTACTTC. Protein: CSARVAGGAETQYF.

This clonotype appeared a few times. CDR3 in amino acids: CSVEDVPDTQYF. DNA for the CDR3: TGCAGCGTTGAAGACGTCCCAGATACGCAGTATTTT. This chain links TRBV29-1 with TRBJ2-3; no clear D. V was cut by 0 bases and J by 4 bases, with 5 bases left in between. Germline CDR1 is SQVTM and CDR2 is ANQGSEA. This CDR3 has 12 amino acids.

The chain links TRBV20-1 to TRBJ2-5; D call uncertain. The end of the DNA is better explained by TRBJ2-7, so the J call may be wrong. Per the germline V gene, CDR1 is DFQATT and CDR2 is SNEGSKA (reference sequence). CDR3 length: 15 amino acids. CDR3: CSARVGNSGTYEQYF. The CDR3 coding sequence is TGCAGTGCTAGAGTAGGCAATAGTGGCACCTACGAGCAGTACTTC.

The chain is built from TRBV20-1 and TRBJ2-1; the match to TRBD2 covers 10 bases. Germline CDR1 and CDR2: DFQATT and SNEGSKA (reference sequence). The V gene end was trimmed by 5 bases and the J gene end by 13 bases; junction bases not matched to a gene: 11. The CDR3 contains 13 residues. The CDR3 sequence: CSAYLAGGSNQFF. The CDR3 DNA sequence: TGCAGTGCTTACTTAGCGGGGGGCTCAAATCAGTTCTTC.

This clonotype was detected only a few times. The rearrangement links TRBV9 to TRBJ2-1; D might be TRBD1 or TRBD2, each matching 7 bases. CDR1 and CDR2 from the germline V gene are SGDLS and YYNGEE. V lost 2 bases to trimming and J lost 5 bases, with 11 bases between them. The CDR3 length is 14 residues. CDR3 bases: TGTGCCAGCAGCGTGGGAGGGGGCAACAATGAGCAGTTCTTC. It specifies CASSVGGGNNEQFF.

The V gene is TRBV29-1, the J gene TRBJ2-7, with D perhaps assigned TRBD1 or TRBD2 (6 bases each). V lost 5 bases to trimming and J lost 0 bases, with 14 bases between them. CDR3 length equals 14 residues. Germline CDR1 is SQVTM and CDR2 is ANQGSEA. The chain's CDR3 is CSVFGGRSSYEQYF. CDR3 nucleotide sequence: TGCAGCGTTTTTGGGGGGCGAAGCTCCTACGAGCAGTACTTC.

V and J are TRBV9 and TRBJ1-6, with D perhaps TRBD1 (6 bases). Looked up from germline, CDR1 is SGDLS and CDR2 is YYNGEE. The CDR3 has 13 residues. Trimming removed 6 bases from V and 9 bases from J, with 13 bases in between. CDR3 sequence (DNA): TGTGCCAGCACTCGGGGGCTTAGTTCACCCCTCCACTTT. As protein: CASTRGLSSPLHF.

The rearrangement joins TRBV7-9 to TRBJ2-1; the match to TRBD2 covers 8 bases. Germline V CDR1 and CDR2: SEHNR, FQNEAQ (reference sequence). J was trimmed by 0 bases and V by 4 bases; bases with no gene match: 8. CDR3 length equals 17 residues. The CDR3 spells CASSSGTSSSSYNEQFF. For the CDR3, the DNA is TGTGCCAGCAGCTCAGGGACTAGTTCAAGCTCCTACAATGAGCAGTTCTTC.

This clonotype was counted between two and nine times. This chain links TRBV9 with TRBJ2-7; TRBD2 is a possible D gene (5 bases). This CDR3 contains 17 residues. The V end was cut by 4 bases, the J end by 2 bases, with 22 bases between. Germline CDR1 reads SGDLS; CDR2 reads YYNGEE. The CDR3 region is CASSTPFTSSVTYEQYF. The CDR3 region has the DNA TGTGCCAGCAGCACTCCCTTTACTAGTTCAGTCACCTACGAGCAGTACTTC.

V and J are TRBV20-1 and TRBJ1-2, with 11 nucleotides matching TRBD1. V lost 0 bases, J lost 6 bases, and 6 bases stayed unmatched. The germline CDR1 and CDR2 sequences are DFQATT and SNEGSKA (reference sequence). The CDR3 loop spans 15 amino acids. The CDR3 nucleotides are TGCAGTGCTAGAGACGACCCGGACAGGGGGCATGGCTACACCTTC. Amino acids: CSARDDPDRGHGYTF.

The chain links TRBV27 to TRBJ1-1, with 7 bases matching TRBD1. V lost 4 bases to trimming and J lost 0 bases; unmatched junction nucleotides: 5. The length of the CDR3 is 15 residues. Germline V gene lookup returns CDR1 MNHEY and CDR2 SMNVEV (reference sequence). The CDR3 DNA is TGTGCCAGCAGTTCGACAGGGAATATGAACACTGAAGCTTTCTTT. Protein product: CASSSTGNMNTEAFF.

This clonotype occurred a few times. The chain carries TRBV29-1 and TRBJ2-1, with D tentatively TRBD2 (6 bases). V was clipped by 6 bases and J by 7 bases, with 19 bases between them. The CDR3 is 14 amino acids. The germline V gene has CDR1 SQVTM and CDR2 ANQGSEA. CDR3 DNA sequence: TGCAGCGTAGTACGGCGGGGCCTTGGGAATGAGCAGTTCTTC. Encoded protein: CSVVRRGLGNEQFF.

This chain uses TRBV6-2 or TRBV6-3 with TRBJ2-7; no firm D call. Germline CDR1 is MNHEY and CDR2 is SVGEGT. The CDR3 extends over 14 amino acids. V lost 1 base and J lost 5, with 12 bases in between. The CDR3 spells CASSYLAREDEQYF. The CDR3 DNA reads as TGTGCCAGCAGTTACTTAGCCCGAGAAGACGAGCAGTACTTC.

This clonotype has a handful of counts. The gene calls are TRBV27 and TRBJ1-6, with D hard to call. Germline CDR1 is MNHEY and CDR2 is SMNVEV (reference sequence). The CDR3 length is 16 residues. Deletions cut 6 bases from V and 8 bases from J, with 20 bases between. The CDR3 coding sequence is TGTGCCAGCAGCCCTGGTTTGGAAGGTCCTTATTCACCCCTCCACTTT. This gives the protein CASSPGLEGPYSPLHF.

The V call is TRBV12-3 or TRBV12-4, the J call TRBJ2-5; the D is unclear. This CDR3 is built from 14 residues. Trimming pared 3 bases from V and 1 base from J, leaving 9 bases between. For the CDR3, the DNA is TGTGCCAGCAGTTTTGCCACCCTCCAAGAGACCCAGTACTTC. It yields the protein CASSFATLQETQYF.

In nucleotides, the CDR3 is TGCAGCGTTCTTCAGGGTAACACTGAAGCTTTCTTT. Its translation: CSVLQGNTEAFF. The chain combines TRBV29-1 with TRBJ1-1, with D perhaps matching TRBD1 (5 bases). The CDR3 is 12 amino acids. With 5 bases removed from V and 2 bases from J, the gap between germline ends came to 9 bases. Germline CDR1 is SQVTM and CDR2 is ANQGSEA.

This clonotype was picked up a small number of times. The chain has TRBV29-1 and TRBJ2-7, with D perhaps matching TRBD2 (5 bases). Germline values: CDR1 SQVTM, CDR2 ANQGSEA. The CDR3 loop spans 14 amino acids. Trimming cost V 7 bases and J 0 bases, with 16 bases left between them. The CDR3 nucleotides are TGCAGCGCCAGCTCTGGACTGTACTCCTACGAGCAGTACTTC. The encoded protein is CSASSGLYSYEQYF.

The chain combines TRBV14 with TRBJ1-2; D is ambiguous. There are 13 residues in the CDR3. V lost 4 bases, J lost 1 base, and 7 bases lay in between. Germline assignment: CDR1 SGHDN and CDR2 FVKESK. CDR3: CASSRRNNYGYTF. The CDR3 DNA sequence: TGTGCCAGCAGCCGCAGGAATAACTATGGCTACACCTTC.

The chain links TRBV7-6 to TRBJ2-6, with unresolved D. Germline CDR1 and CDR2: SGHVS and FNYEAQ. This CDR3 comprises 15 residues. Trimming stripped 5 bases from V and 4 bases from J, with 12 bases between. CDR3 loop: CASSTIGNGANVLTF. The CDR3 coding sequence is TGTGCCAGCAGCACCATAGGGAACGGGGCCAACGTCCTGACTTTC.

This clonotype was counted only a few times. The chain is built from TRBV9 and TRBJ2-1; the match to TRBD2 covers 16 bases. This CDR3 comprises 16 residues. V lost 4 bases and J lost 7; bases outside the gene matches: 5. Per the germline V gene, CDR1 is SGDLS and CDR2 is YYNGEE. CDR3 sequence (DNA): TGTGCCAGCAGCAAGGGACTAGCGGGAGGGGAGAATGAGCAGTTCTTC. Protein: CASSKGLAGGENEQFF.

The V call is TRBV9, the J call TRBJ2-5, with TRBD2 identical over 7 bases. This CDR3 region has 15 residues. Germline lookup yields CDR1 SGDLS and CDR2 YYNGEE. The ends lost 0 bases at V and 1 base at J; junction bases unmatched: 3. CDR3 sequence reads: CASSVGWGGQETQYF. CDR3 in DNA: TGTGCCAGCAGCGTAGGATGGGGGGGCCAAGAGACCCAGTACTTC.

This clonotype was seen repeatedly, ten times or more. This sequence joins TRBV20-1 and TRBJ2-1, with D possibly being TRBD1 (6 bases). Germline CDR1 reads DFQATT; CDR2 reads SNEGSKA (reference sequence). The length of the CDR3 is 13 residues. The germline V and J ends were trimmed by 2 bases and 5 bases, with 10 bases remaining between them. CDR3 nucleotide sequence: TGCAGTGCTAGACCACAGGGAGACAATGAGCAGTTCTTC. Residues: CSARPQGDNEQFF.

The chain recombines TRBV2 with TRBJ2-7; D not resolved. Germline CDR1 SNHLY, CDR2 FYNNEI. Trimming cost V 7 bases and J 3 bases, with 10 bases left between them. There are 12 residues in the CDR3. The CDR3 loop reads CASKQPYYEQYF. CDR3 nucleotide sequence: TGTGCCAGCAAGCAGCCTTACTACGAGCAGTACTTC.

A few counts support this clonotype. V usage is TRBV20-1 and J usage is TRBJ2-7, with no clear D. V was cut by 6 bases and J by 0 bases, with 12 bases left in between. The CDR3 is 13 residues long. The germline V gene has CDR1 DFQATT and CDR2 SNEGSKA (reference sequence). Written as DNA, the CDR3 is TGCAGTGCACCGACCCGATCCTCCTACGAGCAGTACTTC. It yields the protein CSAPTRSSYEQYF.